The next 27 T cell receptor beta chains were all read from a single sample in a study of T cell responses to AZD1222 COVID-19 vaccine. Sequencing was performed with immunoSEQ multiplex PCR; in TCRdb, only in-frame clones are kept and a portion is missing. This repertoire shows some 74,000 clones, 87% found once; its top ten account for 1% to 1.5%. The source material was peripheral blood, sampled 28 days after the second AZD1222 dose. These receptors all stem from an adult who received the AZD1222 COVID-19 vaccine.

V and J are TRBV6-6 and TRBJ2-7; D call uncertain. V lost 7 bases and J 4 bases, leaving 14 bases between the germline ends. The CDR3 is 13 amino acids. Per germline, CDR1 MNHNY and CDR2 SVGAGI (reference sequence). CDR3 nucleotides: TGTGCCAGCACCCAACCCGAGTCGTACGAGCAGTACTTC. This gives the protein CASTQPESYEQYF.

J is TRBJ2-3 and V is TRBV28, with a weak D call TRBD2 (5 bases). The V end was cut by 6 bases, the J end by 4 bases, with 8 bases between. Germline CDR1 reads MDHEN; CDR2 reads SYDVKM. The CDR3 is 12 amino acids. The chain's CDR3 is CASRLAPDTQYF. For the CDR3, the DNA is TGTGCCAGCAGGTTAGCGCCAGATACGCAGTATTTT.

The chain joins TRBV6-2 or TRBV6-3 to TRBJ1-6; no firm D call. V shed 0 bases and J shed 12 bases, with 21 bases lying between them. Germline V lookup: CDR1 MNHEY, CDR2 SVGEGT. CDR3 length: 17 amino acids. CDR3 sequence reads: CASSYSGIGIDAGPLHF. The CDR3 DNA is TGTGCCAGCAGTTACTCGGGAATTGGCATCGATGCTGGACCCCTCCACTTT.

The sample holds a few counts of this clone. The DNA of the CDR3 is TGTGCCTGGAGACGGACTAGCGGGAGTCACAATGAGCAGTTCTTC. It translates to CAWRRTSGSHNEQFF. The gene calls are TRBV30 and TRBJ2-1; TRBD2 aligns across 13 bases. This CDR3 region has 15 residues. J was trimmed by 5 bases and V by 3 bases; bases with no gene match: 4. Germline CDR1 reads GTSNPN; CDR2 reads SVGIG (reference sequence).

V is TRBV30 and J is TRBJ1-1; TRBD1 agrees at 8 bases. V dropped 3 bases and J dropped 6; count of bases not matched to a gene: 6. The CDR3 sequence is 13 residues long. Germline CDR1 reads GTSNPN; CDR2 reads SVGIG (reference sequence). The CDR3 reads CAWRPQGAAEAFF. CDR3 DNA: TGTGCCTGGAGACCTCAGGGGGCCGCTGAAGCTTTCTTT. The complete variable domain, with remaining parts taken from reference TRBV30 and TRBJ1-1, reads SQTIHQWPATLVQPVGSPLSLECTVEGTSNPNLYWYRQAAGRGLQLLFYSVGIGQISSEVPQNLSASRPQDRQFILSSKKLLLSDSGFYLCAWRPQGAAEAFFGQGTRLTVV.

This clone was observed once. The chain carries TRBV5-1 and TRBJ1-2, with D hard to call. The V end lost 0 bases, the J end lost 4 bases, and 7 bases lay between the germline ends. The germline gives CDR1 SGHRS, CDR2 YFSETQ. The CDR3 runs 13 residues. The CDR3 is CASSLDLGYGYTF. The CDR3, as DNA: TGCGCCAGCAGCTTGGATCTGGGCTATGGCTACACCTTC.

CDR3 amino acids: CSVGKGLNNEQFF. DNA for the CDR3: TGCAGCGTTGGAAAAGGGTTGAACAATGAGCAGTTCTTC. This sequence joins TRBV29-1 and TRBJ2-1; D gene unclear. The V and J ends lost 4 bases and 5 bases respectively, with 12 bases between them. CDR3 length equals 13 residues. The germline CDR1 and CDR2 sequences are SQVTM and ANQGSEA.

This chain links TRBV11-3 with TRBJ2-1, with 13 positions matching TRBD2. The CDR3 covers 17 residues. V gave up 5 bases and J gave up 7 bases; unmatched junction bases: 11. Looked up from germline, CDR1 is SGHNT and CDR2 is YENEEA. In DNA form, the CDR3 reads TGTGCCAGCAGCCTCGGGACTAGCGGGATAGATAGGAATGAGCAGTTCTTC. This gives the protein CASSLGTSGIDRNEQFF.

The chain employs TRBV6-5 and TRBJ1-3; D is undetermined. This CDR3 spans 15 amino acids. The V end was cut by 9 bases, the J end by 2 bases, with 17 bases between. CDR1 MNHEY and CDR2 SVGAGI come from the germline V gene. The CDR3 DNA reads as TGTGCCAGTCCGGGAAGGGAAGGCACTGGAAACACCATATATTTT. It yields the protein CASPGREGTGNTIYF.

This chain uses TRBV3-1 (or the pseudogene TRBV3-2) with TRBJ1-5; 7 nucleotides agree with TRBD1. This CDR3 spans 16 amino acids. In germline, CDR1 is LGHDT, CDR2 YNNKEL (reference sequence). Trimming removed 5 bases from V and 9 bases from J; junction bases left unmatched: 16. The CDR3 is CASSIRDSDPRWPQHF. In DNA, the CDR3 is TGTGCCAGCAGCATCCGGGACAGCGATCCACGGTGGCCCCAGCATTTT.

The V and J genes are TRBV7-8 and TRBJ1-6, with 7 bases fitting TRBD1. The CDR3 length is 17 residues. Trimming removed 2 bases from V and 0 bases from J; junction bases left unmatched: 4. Germline lookup yields CDR1 SGHVS and CDR2 FQNEAQ. CDR3 bases: TGTGCCAGCAGCTTAATCAGGGGGAACTCCTATAATTCACCCCTCCACTTT. Protein: CASSLIRGNSYNSPLHF.

This rearrangement joins TRBV7-2 to TRBJ2-5; 8 bases fit TRBD2. Trimming removed 1 base from V and 0 bases from J; junction bases left unmatched: 4. This CDR3 is 16 amino acids long. Per the germline V gene, CDR1 is SGHTA and CDR2 is FQGNSA. CDR3 in amino acids: CASSLEGGRNQETQYF. The CDR3 bases are TGTGCCAGCAGCTTAGAGGGCGGGAGGAACCAAGAGACCCAGTACTTC.

The chain couples TRBV20-1 to TRBJ1-4; D is undetermined. CDR1 and CDR2 (germline): DFQATT, SNEGSKA (reference sequence). V gave up 3 bases and J gave up 4 bases, with 9 bases separating them. This CDR3 is 13 amino acids long. DNA of the CDR3: TGCAGTGCTAGTCCCGGGGATAATGAAAAACTGTTTTTT. It specifies CSASPGDNEKLFF.

This chain joins TRBV10-3 and TRBJ1-5; D might be TRBD1 (6 bases). V lost 10 bases to trimming and J lost 5 bases, with 15 bases between them. Germline V gene data show CDR1 as ENHRY and CDR2 as SYGVKD. The CDR3 totals 13 residues. In DNA, the CDR3 is TGTGCCAACTCCGGGGGCGCCGATCAGCCCCAGCATTTT. Amino acid sequence: CANSGGADQPQHF.

The chain uses TRBV7-3 and TRBJ1-6; D gene ambiguous. The CDR3 sequence is 15 residues long. Deletions cut 0 bases from V and 5 bases from J, with 8 bases between. CDR1 and CDR2 (germline): SGHTA, FQGTGA. The CDR3 is CASSLTGSNNSPLHF. Written as DNA, the CDR3 is TGTGCCAGCAGCTTAACCGGGTCTAATAATTCACCCCTCCACTTT.

V gene TRBV7-9 combines with J gene TRBJ2-3; 7 bases fit TRBD1. The ends lost 5 bases at V and 0 bases at J; junction bases unmatched: 2. This CDR3 is 14 amino acids long. Germline V gene lookup returns CDR1 SEHNR and CDR2 FQNEAQ (reference sequence). The CDR3 sequence: CASSGQDSTDTQYF. The DNA for the CDR3 is TGTGCCAGCAGCGGACAGGACAGCACAGATACGCAGTATTTT. Combining the CDR3 with reference TRBV7-9 and TRBJ2-3 gives the whole variable domain DTGVSQNPRHKITKRGQNVTFRCDPISEHNRLYWYRQTLGQGPEFLTYFQNEAQLEKSRLLSDRFSAERPKGSFSTLEIQRTEQGDSAMYLCASSGQDSTDTQYFGPGTRLTVL.

Only a few counts were recorded for this clone. The chain carries TRBV5-1 and TRBJ2-3, with D possibly being TRBD1 or TRBD2 (5 bases each). Germline CDR1 and CDR2: SGHRS and YFSETQ. This CDR3 comprises 15 residues. The germline V and J ends were trimmed by 4 bases and 3 bases, with 15 bases remaining between them. CDR3 sequence (DNA): TGCGCCAGCAGCCAGGGACGCGGCCAGACAGATACGCAGTATTTT. It encodes CASSQGRGQTDTQYF.

The chain carries TRBV29-1 and TRBJ1-1; the match to TRBD1 covers 8 bases. CDR3 length: 15 residues. CDR1 is SQVTM and CDR2 is ANQGSEA in the germline V gene. V trimming: 8 bases; J trimming: 4 bases; junction bases outside the gene matches: 15. The CDR3 loop is CSTPKITGGVTEAFF. CDR3 nucleotides: TGCAGCACTCCGAAAATAACAGGGGGAGTCACTGAAGCTTTCTTT.

This clone is medium-sized. The chain uses TRBV6-2 or TRBV6-3 and TRBJ2-3; TRBD2 might be the D (6 bases). This CDR3 has 17 residues. The germline gives CDR1 MNHEY, CDR2 SVGEGT. V was cut by 2 bases and J by 4 bases, with 19 bases left in between. The CDR3 region has the DNA TGTGCCAGCAGTTACCCGAAATCCGCGGGACGATCAGATACGCAGTATTTT. It encodes CASSYPKSAGRSDTQYF.

The genes are TRBV6-5 and TRBJ1-3, with unresolved D. The germline CDR1 and CDR2 sequences are MNHEY and SVGAGI. The CDR3 sequence is 15 residues long. V lost 2 bases, J lost 0 bases, and 8 bases lay in between. DNA for the CDR3: TGTGCCAGCAGTTACGGCGCATTCTCTGGAAACACCATATATTTT. Amino acids: CASSYGAFSGNTIYF.

The V and J genes are TRBV2 and TRBJ1-1; no firm D call. Germline lookup yields CDR1 SNHLY and CDR2 FYNNEI. The ends were cut back, 4 bases at V and 2 bases at J, with 8 bases in the middle. The CDR3 extends over 13 amino acids. CDR3 protein: CASSVQINTEAFF. As DNA, the CDR3 is TGTGCCAGCAGTGTGCAGATCAACACTGAAGCTTTCTTT.

The genes are TRBV19 and TRBJ2-7; a possible D gene is TRBD1 (6 bases). The CDR3 has 15 amino acids. Germline V CDR1 and CDR2: LNHDA, SQIVND (reference sequence). V lost 6 bases and J 1 base, leaving 16 bases between the germline ends. The CDR3 DNA sequence: TGTGCCAGTAGCAATACAGGGATTAGGTCCTACGAGCAGTACTTC. Its protein is CASSNTGIRSYEQYF.

The gene calls are TRBV7-9 and TRBJ1-5, with D tentatively TRBD1 (5 bases). The V gene lost 3 bases and the J gene lost 4 bases, with 10 bases spanning the gap. CDR3 size: 14 residues. The germline CDR1 and CDR2 sequences are SEHNR and FQNEAQ (reference sequence). The CDR3 DNA reads as TGTGCCAGCAGCTTGGGGACGGCAAATCAGCCCCAGCATTTT. Protein: CASSLGTANQPQHF.

This clone was seen only a few times. This chain joins TRBV18 and TRBJ2-5, with unresolved D. The CDR3 consists of 13 residues. Germline V gene lookup returns CDR1 KGHSH and CDR2 LQKENI. V shed 0 bases and J shed 4 bases, with 6 bases lying between them. CDR3 in DNA: TGTGCCAGCTCACCACCTTCTCCAGAGACCCAGTACTTC. Its translation: CASSPPSPETQYF. The variable domain in full, with the rest retrieved from reference TRBV18 and TRBJ2-5, is NAGVMQNPRHLVRRRGQEARLRCSPMKGHSHVYWYRQLPEEGLKFMVYLQKENIIDESGMPKERFSAEFPKEGPSILRIQQVVRGDSAAYFCASSPPSPETQYFGPGTRLLVL.

CDR3 bases: TGTGCCAGCAGTAACAATCAGCCCCAGCATTTT. Its translation is CASSNNQPQHF. V is TRBV6-5 and J is TRBJ1-5; D gene uncertain. The CDR3 is 11 residues long. Germline V gives CDR1 MNHEY, CDR2 SVGAGI. V lost 5 bases to trimming and J lost 3 bases, with 2 bases between them.

The gene calls are TRBV18 and TRBJ2-7, with TRBD1 matching 9 bases. J was trimmed by 4 bases and V by 4 bases; bases with no gene match: 11. The CDR3 has 16 residues. CDR1 is KGHSH and CDR2 is LQKENI in the germline V gene. As DNA, the CDR3 is TGTGCCAGCTCACTGGTCTCTGGACAGGGGACATACGAGCAGTACTTC. Translated: CASSLVSGQGTYEQYF.

The chain recombines TRBV6-5 with TRBJ2-1; 12 bases are a match to TRBD2. Germline-derived CDR1 and CDR2 are MNHEY and SVGAGI. CDR3 length: 15 amino acids. J was trimmed by 4 bases and V by 8 bases; bases with no gene match: 6. CDR3 protein: CASFRGTSGYNEQFF. CDR3 nucleotide sequence: TGTGCCAGCTTCCGGGGGACTAGCGGGTACAATGAGCAGTTCTTC.